The present TCR beta chain was sequenced within a study of OX40 agonist ivuxolimab in advanced cancers. Study-wide context: The dose-escalation group included hepatocellular carcinoma, melanoma, renal cell carcinoma and head and neck cancer.

About this clone itself: Its antigen is not known.

Study-level points and caveats: The authors did not determine the antigen specificity of the expanded peripheral T cells.

The table came from immunoSEQ multiplex PCR; TCRdb's copy has only in-frame clones and leaves some out. The sample has approximately 70,000 clones; 83% are singletons. This sequence was found in an adult with an advanced solid tumor such as melanoma, head and neck, liver or kidney cancer. Sample: CD4+ or CD8+ T cells sorted from blood, taken in a trial of the OX40 agonist ivuxolimab.

The CDR3 DNA is TGTGCCAGCAGCCTACAGGGCCGATATGGCTACACCTTC. Residues: CASSLQGRYGYTF. The chain couples TRBV6-1 to TRBJ1-2, with D perhaps TRBD1 (6 bases). This CDR3 is built from 13 residues. V lost 6 bases and J lost 5, with 13 bases in between. Germline V gene lookup returns CDR1 MNHNS and CDR2 SASEGT.